The 30 T cell receptor beta chains below come from one sample, sequenced in a study of T-cell reconstitution after alpha-beta-depleted transplantation in children. Unique molecular identifiers were built into the TCRbeta library. Via MiXCR, TCRdb re-called the PCR reads, giving one row per CDR3 protein. The profile shows 700,000 or so distinct CDR3 sequences, less than 15% of them singletons. The sequences come from PBMCs, collected before TCRalphabeta/CD19-depleted stem cell transplant. The receptors here all came from a girl aged 2-15 years with congenital amegakaryocytic thrombocytopenia, due to receive a stem cell transplant.

The chain has TRBV15 and TRBJ1-5, with D possibly matching TRBD1 (5 bases). V was pared by 3 bases and J by 5 bases, with 17 bases between. The CDR3 length is 16 residues. Germline V CDR1 and CDR2: LNHNV, YYDKDF (reference sequence). The CDR3 region has the DNA TGTGCCACCAGCAGTTCTGACGGTGCCAGGGATCAGCCCCAGCATTTT. Translated, it gives CATSSSDGARDQPQHF.

This clonotype came up a few times. This sequence joins TRBV12-3 or TRBV12-4 and TRBJ2-1; 7 bases fit TRBD2. The CDR3 totals 14 residues. V dropped 2 bases and J dropped 10; count of bases not matched to a gene: 8. CDR3 sequence reads: CASSLKDLGGEQFF. The CDR3 DNA sequence: TGTGCCAGCAGTTTAAAGGACTTGGGAGGGGAGCAGTTCTTC.

This clonotype was picked up many times. V is TRBV5-1 and J is TRBJ2-3, with 13 bases lining up with TRBD2. V gave up 0 bases and J gave up 6 bases; unmatched junction bases: 10. The CDR3 covers 18 residues. Germline CDR1 is SGHRS and CDR2 is YFSETQ. CDR3 DNA sequence: TGCGCCAGCAGCTTGGAGACTAGCGGGAGGAAAGTGAAGGATACGCAGTATTTT. Translation gives CASSLETSGRKVKDTQYF.

This clonotype was seen ten or more times. J is TRBJ2-7 and V is TRBV12-3 or TRBV12-4, with unresolved D. Trimming took 4 bases from V and 2 from J, leaving 3 bases between them. This CDR3 is 11 amino acids long. CDR3: CASSSAYEQYF. The CDR3 DNA follows: TGTGCCAGCAGTTCAGCCTACGAGCAGTACTTC.

The chain joins TRBV5-6 to TRBJ1-5; D gene ambiguous. The V gene lost 4 bases and the J gene lost 2 bases, with 16 bases spanning the gap. Per the germline V gene, CDR1 is SGHDT and CDR2 is YYEEEE. This CDR3 is 16 amino acids long. The CDR3 coding sequence is TGTGCCAGCAGCCGGTACCGAGCCCTAGGCAATCAGCCCCAGCATTTT. Translation gives CASSRYRALGNQPQHF. The full variable domain, rest sourced from reference TRBV5-6 and TRBJ1-5, is DAGVTQSPTHLIKTRGQQVTLRCSPKSGHDTVSWYQQALGQGPQFIFQYYEEEERQRGNFPDRFSGHQFPNYSSELNVNALLLGDSALYLCASSRYRALGNQPQHFGDGTRLSIL.

A remark on this clonotype: This likely comes from a read error, as the CDR3 has no conserved phenylalanine or tryptophan at its end. The V call is TRBV5-1, the J call TRBJ2-1, with 7 positions matching TRBD1. Trimming removed 4 bases from V and 7 bases from J; junction bases left unmatched: 8. Germline V gives CDR1 SGHRS, CDR2 YFSETQ. CDR3 length: 14 amino acids. The CDR3 is CASSLRTGGNEQFY. The CDR3 DNA sequence: TGCGCCAGCAGCCTTCGGACAGGTGGGAATGAGCAGTTCTAC.

The table lists this clonotype with many counts. This chain uses TRBV29-1 with TRBJ2-7; D remains ambiguous. CDR1 and CDR2 (germline): SQVTM, ANQGSEA. This CDR3 has 13 residues. The V gene lost 7 bases and the J gene lost 0 bases, with 13 bases spanning the gap. The CDR3 coding sequence is TGCAGCGCAATTCCACCCAGCTCCTACGAGCAGTACTTC. Protein product: CSAIPPSSYEQYF.

This clonotype has a count of ten or more. The gene calls are TRBV28 and TRBJ1-5; tentatively, D is TRBD1 (5 bases). The V end was cut by 3 bases, the J end by 3 bases, with 15 bases between. Germline V gives CDR1 MDHEN, CDR2 SYDVKM. The CDR3 contains 16 residues. Written as DNA, the CDR3 is TGTGCCAGCAGTTTTCGTTCGTACAGGATCAATCAGCCCCAGCATTTT. Encoded protein: CASSFRSYRINQPQHF.

This chain links TRBV3-1 with TRBJ2-5; perhaps D is TRBD1 or TRBD2 (5 bases each). There are 15 residues in the CDR3. Germline assignment: CDR1 LGHDT and CDR2 YNNKEL (reference sequence). Deletions cut 4 bases from V and 9 bases from J, with 21 bases between. In DNA, the CDR3 is TGTGCCAGCAGCCTCAACCTGGGACGGCAGTTCGCCCAGTACTTC. Translation gives CASSLNLGRQFAQYF.

The chain couples TRBV7-8 to TRBJ2-1; D unresolved. CDR1 is SGHVS, CDR2 FQNEAQ, per germline. The CDR3 is made up of 12 amino acids. Between the trimmed V and J ends, which lost 2 bases and 12 bases, there was a span of 11 bases. The CDR3 DNA sequence: TGTGCCAGCAGCTTACGGCTAAGCCCGCAGTTCTTC. Amino acid sequence: CASSLRLSPQFF.

This clonotype has ten or more counts. The J gene is TRBJ1-2, the V gene TRBV5-1; TRBD1 matches at 7 bases. CDR1 is SGHRS and CDR2 is YFSETQ in the germline V gene. This CDR3 comprises 14 residues. Unmatched junction bases numbered 5, after V lost 4 bases and J lost 2 bases. CDR3 amino acids: CASSRDRRNYGYTF. The CDR3 DNA reads as TGCGCCAGCAGCAGGGACAGAAGAAACTATGGCTACACCTTC.

This clonotype was recorded many times. CDR3 DNA: TGTGCCAGCAGCCCCGACCAAAACTCCTACAATGAGCAGTTCTTC. Protein: CASSPDQNSYNEQFF. V is TRBV4-2 and J is TRBJ2-1; D uncertain. The CDR3 spans 15 residues. The germline V and J ends were trimmed by 4 bases and 0 bases, with 10 bases remaining between them. Per the germline V gene, CDR1 is LGHNA and CDR2 is YNFKEQ.

In regard to this clonotype: The germline gene is not matched at one end of the junction; a read error may be the cause. This chain connects TRBV5-1 to TRBJ2-3; 8 nucleotides agree with TRBD2. Looked up from germline, CDR1 is SGHRS and CDR2 is YFSETQ. This CDR3 contains 15 residues. CDR3: CASSLRREDPDMQYF. CDR3 DNA sequence: TGCGCCAGCAGCTTGAGGCGGGAGGACCCAGATATGCAGTATTTT. The full variable domain, completed using reference TRBV5-1 and TRBJ2-3, is KAGVTQTPRYLIKTRGQQVTLSCSPISGHRSVSWYQQTPGQGLQFLFEYFSETQRNKGNFPGRFSGRQFSNSRSEMNVSTLELGDSALYLCASSLRREDPDMQYFGPGTRLTVL.

In this sample, this clonotype turned up many times. The gene calls are TRBV29-1 and TRBJ1-1; 8 positions match TRBD1. This CDR3 is 14 amino acids long. The germline CDR1 and CDR2 sequences are SQVTM and ANQGSEA. J lost 2 bases, V lost 6 bases, and 8 bases had no gene match. Written as DNA, the CDR3 is TGCAGCGTAAGGGGGGGACAGGTCAACACTGAAGCTTTCTTT. Residues: CSVRGGQVNTEAFF.

V and J are TRBV28 and TRBJ2-5; 13 bases line up with TRBD2. V lost 3 bases and J lost 6; bases outside the gene matches: 7. The CDR3 extends over 16 amino acids. Germline CDR1 is MDHEN and CDR2 is SYDVKM. CDR3 amino acids: CASSFWTSGSGKTQYF. CDR3 sequence (DNA): TGTGCCAGCAGTTTTTGGACTAGCGGGAGCGGAAAGACCCAGTACTTC.

This clonotype was recorded a few times. The chain is built from TRBV24-1 and TRBJ2-5, with D perhaps matching TRBD2 (5 bases). Trimming took 1 base from V and 5 from J, leaving 7 bases between them. The germline V gene encodes CDR1 KGHDR and CDR2 SFDVKD. The CDR3 covers 13 residues. The CDR3 loop reads CATSDFPGETQYF. The DNA for the CDR3 is TGTGCCACCAGTGATTTTCCGGGGGAGACCCAGTACTTC.

Concerning this clonotype itself: An end of the junction differs from the germline gene, which may be a read error. This chain uses TRBV2 with TRBJ2-1; 9 bases map to TRBD1. Germline V gene lookup returns CDR1 SNHLY and CDR2 FYNNEI. CDR3 size: 15 residues. The CDR3 sequence: CSSSGQGFKTSEQFF. CDR3 nucleotide sequence: TGTTCCAGCAGTGGACAGGGGTTTAAAACCAGTGAGCAGTTCTTC.

Ten or more counts support this clonotype. V is TRBV5-5 and J is TRBJ1-5; 8 bases align to TRBD1. The CDR3 extends over 18 amino acids. CDR1 and CDR2 from the germline V gene are SGHKS and YYEKEE (reference sequence). After removal of 3 bases from V and 0 bases from J, the junction contained 11 bases not matched to a gene. The CDR3 DNA follows: TGTGCCAGCAGCTCCGGACAGGGAGGTGGATATAGCAATCAGCCCCAGCATTTT. Its protein product is CASSSGQGGGYSNQPQHF.

The chain carries TRBV12-3 or TRBV12-4 and TRBJ2-7, with 7 bases identical to TRBD2. V gave up 7 bases and J gave up 5 bases; unmatched junction bases: 8. CDR3 size: 13 residues. CDR3 loop: CASTLRGGDEQYF. The CDR3 DNA reads as TGTGCCAGCACCCTAAGGGGAGGGGACGAGCAGTACTTC.

Concerning this clonotype itself: One end of the junction is discordant with germline, which a read error may explain. This chain joins TRBV20-1 and TRBJ2-7; TRBD2 aligns across 16 bases. The CDR3 has 16 amino acids. Germline V lookup: CDR1 DFQATT, CDR2 SNEGSKA (reference sequence). The CDR3 is CCALPGLAGGFHEQYF. CDR3 coding DNA: TGCTGTGCCCTCCCGGGACTAGCGGGAGGGTTCCACGAGCAGTACTTC.

This clonotype appeared many times. V gene TRBV10-3 combines with J gene TRBJ2-2; TRBD2 agrees at 7 bases. The CDR3 extends over 14 amino acids. The V and J ends lost 7 bases and 2 bases, in that order; junction bases with no gene match: 4. Germline CDR1 ENHRY, CDR2 SYGVKD. The DNA for the CDR3 is TGTGCCATCATGGGGACTACTAACACCGGGGAGCTGTTTTTT. Encoded protein: CAIMGTTNTGELFF.

This clonotype was observed at least ten times. The chain carries TRBV5-6 and TRBJ1-1, with unresolved D. The V and J ends lost 1 base and 6 bases respectively, with 10 bases between them. This CDR3 has 13 amino acids. In germline, CDR1 is SGHDT, CDR2 YYEEEE. Written as DNA, the CDR3 is TGTGCCAGCAGCTTGTTATACGGCGCTGAAGCTTTCTTT. This codes for CASSLLYGAEAFF.

This clonotype was counted ten times or more. The chain is built from TRBV12-3 or TRBV12-4 and TRBJ2-7; 8 bases line up with TRBD1. CDR3 size: 15 residues. V was pared by 7 bases and J by 7 bases, with 15 bases of the junction left unmatched. CDR3 protein: CASTGSSTGVYEQYF. The CDR3 nucleotides are TGTGCCAGCACCGGGTCGTCGACAGGGGTTTATGAGCAGTACTTC.

The chain uses TRBV28 and TRBJ2-1; D ambiguous. This CDR3 contains 11 residues. CDR1 and CDR2 (germline): MDHEN, SYDVKM. V lost 6 bases and J 10 bases, leaving 10 bases between the germline ends. DNA for the CDR3: TGTGCCAGCAGCTTTAAGGCCGAGCAGTTCTTC. Translating it yields CASSFKAEQFF. The full variable domain, with the rest looked up from reference TRBV28 and TRBJ2-1, is DVKVTQSSRYLVKRTGEKVFLECVQDMDHENMFWYRQDPGLGLRLIYFSYDVKMKEKGDIPEGYSVSREKKERFSLILESASTNQTSMYLCASSFKAEQFFGPGTRLTVL.

This clonotype was detected a few times. The CDR3 loop reads CASLRGWDVEANVLTF. CDR3 DNA: TGTGCCAGCCTGAGAGGGTGGGACGTGGAGGCCAACGTCCTGACTTTC. The chain recombines TRBV5-5 with TRBJ2-6, with D possibly being TRBD1 or TRBD2 (5 bases each). Trimming took 7 bases from V and 6 from J, leaving 20 bases between them. Germline CDR1 and CDR2: SGHKS and YYEKEE (reference sequence). This CDR3 comprises 16 residues.

In its sample, this clonotype was seen a few times. V gene TRBV5-1 combines with J gene TRBJ2-5; the match to TRBD2 covers 7 bases. This CDR3 is 16 amino acids long. With 2 bases clipped from V and 5 bases from J, the junction kept 12 bases outside the gene matches. From germline, CDR1 is SGHRS and CDR2 YFSETQ. The CDR3 sequence is CASSLRSGITSETQYF. The CDR3 nucleotides read TGCGCCAGCAGCTTACGGAGCGGGATAACGAGCGAGACCCAGTACTTC.

Ten or more counts support this clonotype. The CDR3 nucleotides read TGTGCCAGCAGCTTAGACAGGGCCTCCTATGGCTACACCTTC. This sequence encodes CASSLDRASYGYTF. V gene TRBV7-2 combines with J gene TRBJ1-2, with TRBD1 as a possible D gene (6 bases). From germline, CDR1 is SGHTA and CDR2 FQGNSA. The V and J ends lost 1 base and 4 bases respectively, with 10 bases between them. This CDR3 comprises 14 residues.

The chain carries TRBV3-1 and TRBJ2-7, with D perhaps given as TRBD1 or TRBD2 (5 bases each). Germline V gene sequence: CDR1 LGHDT, CDR2 YNNKEL (reference sequence). The CDR3 has 15 residues. V dropped 0 bases and J dropped 5 bases, with 14 bases sitting between them. The CDR3 DNA is TGTGCCAGCAGCCAAGATTTGGGGGAGTGGAACGAGCAGTACTTC. Protein product: CASSQDLGEWNEQYF.

This clonotype was picked up many times. The V gene is TRBV29-1, the J gene TRBJ2-3, with D tentatively TRBD1 or TRBD2 (5 bases each). Germline-derived CDR1 and CDR2 are SQVTM and ANQGSEA. Trimming removed 3 bases from V and 8 bases from J, with 12 bases in between. CDR3 length: 12 amino acids. DNA of the CDR3: TGCAGCGTTGACGGGGCGCAGGGTACGCAGTATTTT. It codes for CSVDGAQGTQYF.

At least ten counts were recorded for this clonotype. This chain connects TRBV20-1 to TRBJ2-7; TRBD1 aligns across 7 bases. V lost 3 bases, J lost 4 bases, and 3 bases stayed unmatched. CDR1 is DFQATT and CDR2 is SNEGSKA in the germline V gene (reference sequence). CDR3 length: 12 amino acids. The CDR3 region is CSARMTGYEQYF. The CDR3 DNA reads TGCAGTGCTAGGATGACAGGGTACGAGCAGTACTTC.